One sample yielded the 3 T cell receptor beta chains listed below, sequenced in a study of T cell responses to AZD1222 COVID-19 vaccine (dated by TCRdb to the early 2020s). Sample time point, as interpreted from the label and publication: baseline before first vaccination. Libraries were made using the immunoSEQ multiplex PCR assay. This is the immuneACCESS table as TCRdb keeps it, with only in-frame sequences that have V and J called. A part of the clones is gone; compared with another copy, unresolved V genes explain less than half, and the rest is unexplained. The sample records some 92,000 clones, roughly 88% of which are singletons. Less than 3.5% of the sample is in the top ten clones. Material: peripheral blood, obtained on day 0 of AZD1222 vaccination. These receptors all stem from an adult in good health.

CDR3 coding DNA: TGTGCCAGCAGTCCCATGGACAGGGGGATTGTTAGCAATCAGCCCCAGCATTTT. Translated: CASSPMDRGIVSNQPQHF. The V call is TRBV28, the J call TRBJ1-5; 10 bases match TRBD1. Germline V gene lookup returns CDR1 MDHEN and CDR2 SYDVKM. The CDR3 has 18 residues. After removal of 5 bases from V and 0 bases from J, the junction contained 10 bases not matched to a gene.

V and J are TRBV29-1 and TRBJ1-1; TRBD1 matches at 8 bases. CDR3 length equals 14 residues. The germline CDR1 and CDR2 sequences are SQVTM and ANQGSEA. With 5 bases clipped from V and 0 bases from J, the junction kept 5 bases outside the gene matches. The CDR3 is CSVRDRTMNTEAFF. The CDR3 coding sequence is TGCAGCGTTCGGGACAGGACCATGAACACTGAAGCTTTCTTT.

The rearrangement uses TRBV7-3 and TRBJ2-3; the D gene is possibly TRBD2 (5 bases). Trimming left V 3 bases short and J 1 base short, with 11 bases between. The CDR3 runs 15 residues. Germline lookup yields CDR1 SGHTA and CDR2 FQGTGA. This CDR3 reads CASSFAKRRTDTQYF. In DNA, the CDR3 is TGTGCCAGCAGCTTCGCTAAGCGGCGCACAGATACGCAGTATTTT.